This TCR beta chain was documented in a study of blood T cell repertoires in COVID-19. Sequencing was performed with immunoSEQ multiplex PCR; in TCRdb, only in-frame clones are kept and a portion is missing. Of roughly 250,000 clones listed, approximately 90% are singletons. The source material was peripheral blood. The TCR originated in a man between 60 and 75 years old who had recovered from COVID-19.

Written as DNA, the CDR3 is TGTGCCAGCACCTCGACAGGGCTCGTCACCGGGGAGCTGTTTTTT. This codes for CASTSTGLVTGELFF. The rearrangement uses TRBV6-5 and TRBJ2-2; 7 positions agree with TRBD1. CDR3 length: 15 amino acids. J was trimmed by 4 bases and V by 7 bases; bases with no gene match: 9. The germline V gene has CDR1 MNHEY and CDR2 SVGAGI.